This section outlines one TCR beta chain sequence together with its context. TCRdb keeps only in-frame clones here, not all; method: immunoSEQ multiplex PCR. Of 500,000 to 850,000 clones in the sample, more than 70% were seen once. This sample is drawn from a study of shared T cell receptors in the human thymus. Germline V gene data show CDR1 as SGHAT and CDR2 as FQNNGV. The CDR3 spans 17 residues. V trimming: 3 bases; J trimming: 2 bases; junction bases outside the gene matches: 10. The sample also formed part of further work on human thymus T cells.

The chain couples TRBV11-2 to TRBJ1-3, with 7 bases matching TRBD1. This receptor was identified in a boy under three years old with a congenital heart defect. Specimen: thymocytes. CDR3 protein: CASSFHKDRTTGNTIYF. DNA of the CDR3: TGTGCCAGCAGCTTCCACAAGGACAGGACGACTGGAAACACCATATATTTT.